The entry that follows covers one TCR beta chain sequence. Its ends do not fully match the called genes, so a read error is possible. A second PCR of about 7 to 12 cycles used a sample-barcoded 5' primer and a J-beta primer mix. Each CDR3 protein gets one entry after TCRdb re-called the 5' RACE reads with MiXCR. The table has about 1.8 million distinct CDR3 sequences, 40% to 55% seen once. The record originates from a study of blood T cells in healthy people across ages. The sequence derives from a woman aged 35 to 49 in good health. The sample taken for sequencing was blood.

CDR3: CASGQTGQNYGYTF. CDR3 bases: TGTGCCAGCGGCCAAACAGGACAGAACTATGGCTACACCTTC. The chain couples TRBV14 to TRBJ1-2, with D perhaps matching TRBD1 (6 bases). CDR1 SGHDN and CDR2 FVKESK come from the germline V gene. This CDR3 is built from 14 residues.